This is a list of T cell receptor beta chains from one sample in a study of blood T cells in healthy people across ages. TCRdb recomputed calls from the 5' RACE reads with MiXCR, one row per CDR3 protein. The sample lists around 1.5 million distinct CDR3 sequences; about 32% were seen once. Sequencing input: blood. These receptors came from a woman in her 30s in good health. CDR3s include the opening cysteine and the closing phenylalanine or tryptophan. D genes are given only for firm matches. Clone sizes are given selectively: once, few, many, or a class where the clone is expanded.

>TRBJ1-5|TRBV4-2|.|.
CASSQVYGGNQPQHF
TGTGCCAGCAGCCAAGTATATGGCGGGAATCAGCCCCAGCATTTT
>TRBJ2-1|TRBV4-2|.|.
CASTPVGRSSCNEQFF
TGTGCCAGCACCCCGGTGGGGCGTAGCTCCTGCAATGAGCAGTTCTTC
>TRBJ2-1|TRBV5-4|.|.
CASSLVAGGGGYNEQFF
TGTGCCAGCAGCTTGGTTGCTGGGGGAGGGGGATACAATGAGCAGTTCTTC
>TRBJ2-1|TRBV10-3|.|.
CAITAEGGNEQFF
TGTGCCATCACGGCGGAGGGAGGCAATGAGCAGTTCTTC
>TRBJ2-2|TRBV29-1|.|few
CSVEDSTFTGELFF
TGCAGCGTTGAAGATTCCACATTCACCGGGGAGCTGTTTTTT
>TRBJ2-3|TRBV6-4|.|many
CASSDDSTDTQYF
TGTGCCAGCAGTGACGACAGCACAGATACGCAGTATTTT
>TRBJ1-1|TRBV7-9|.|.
CASSLSPTEAVGAFF
TGTGCCAGCAGTCTATCACCGACAGAGGCGGTGGGGGCTTTCTTT
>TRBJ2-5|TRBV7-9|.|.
CASSLVALEETQYF
TGTGCCAGCAGCTTAGTGGCCCTCGAGGAGACCCAGTACTTC
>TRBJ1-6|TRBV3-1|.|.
CASSQFLRALDNSPLHF
TGTGCCAGCAGCCAATTCTTGAGGGCTTTAGATAATTCACCCCTCCACTTT
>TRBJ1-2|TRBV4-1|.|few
CASSQVGSGGGHTF
TGCGCCAGCAGCCAAGTAGGCAGTGGCGGTGGCCACACCTTC
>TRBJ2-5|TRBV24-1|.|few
CATKVPLETQYF
TGTGCCACCAAAGTCCCTTTGGAGACCCAGTACTTC
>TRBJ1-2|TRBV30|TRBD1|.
CAWTRTGGTGYTF
TGTGCCTGGACCCGGACAGGGGGCACTGGCTACACCTTC
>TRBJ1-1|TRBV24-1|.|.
CATSDRGQNTEAFF
TGTGCCACCAGTGATCGGGGACAGAACACTGAAGCTTTCTTT
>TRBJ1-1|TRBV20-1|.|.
CSARNADRVNTEAFF
TGCAGTGCTAGAAACGCTGACAGAGTGAACACTGAAGCTTTCTTT
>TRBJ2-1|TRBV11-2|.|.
CASSPLVGHNEQFF
TGTGCCAGCAGCCCCCTGGTGGGGCACAATGAGCAGTTCTTC
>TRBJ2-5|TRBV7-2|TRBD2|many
CASSLDPSGTQYF
TGTGCCAGCAGCTTAGATCCTAGCGGGACCCAGTACTTC
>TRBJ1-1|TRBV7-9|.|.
CASSPSTGRMNTEAFF
TGTGCCAGCAGCCCGTCCACAGGGCGGATGAACACTGAAGCTTTCTTT
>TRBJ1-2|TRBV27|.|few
CASSPVVGQPNYGYTF
TGTGCCAGCAGTCCCGTGGTGGGGCAGCCTAACTATGGCTACACCTTC
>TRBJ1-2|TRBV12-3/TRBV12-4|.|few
CASSLLTHGYTF
TGTGCCAGCAGTTTGCTGACACACGGCTACACCTTC
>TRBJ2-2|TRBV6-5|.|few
CASREGRNGELFF
TGTGCCAGCAGAGAGGGGAGGAACGGGGAGCTGTTTTTT
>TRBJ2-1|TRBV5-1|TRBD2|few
CASSLGTSARTPYNEQFF
TGCGCCAGCAGCTTGGGGACTAGCGCCCGAACCCCCTACAATGAGCAGTTCTTC
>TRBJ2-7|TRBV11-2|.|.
CASSLVRTYEQYF
TGTGCCAGCAGCTTAGTCCGAACCTACGAGCAGTACTTC
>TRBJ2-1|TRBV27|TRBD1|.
CASSIGTGGNEQFF
TGTGCCAGCAGTATCGGGACAGGAGGTAATGAGCAGTTCTTC
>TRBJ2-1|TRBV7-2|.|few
CASSFARRVGNREQFF
TGTGCCAGCAGCTTTGCTAGGCGGGTAGGCAATCGTGAGCAGTTCTTC
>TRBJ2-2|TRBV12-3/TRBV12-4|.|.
CASSPKPGTGELFF
TGTGCCAGCAGTCCAAAGCCCGGGACCGGGGAGCTGTTTTTT
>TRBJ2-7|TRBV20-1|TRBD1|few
CSAAGGSFHEQYF
TGCAGTGCTGCAGGGGGTTCGTTCCACGAGCAGTACTTC
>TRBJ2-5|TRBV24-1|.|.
CATSEDRRGQTQYF
TGTGCCACCAGTGAAGACCGAAGGGGCCAGACCCAGTACTTC